The text below deals with one TCR beta chain. Its antigen is not yet known. The input lacks base qualities; no much larger clone sits a single base away. This record belongs to a study of OX40 agonist ivuxolimab in advanced cancers. Notes on the research overall: Ivuxolimab was a fully human IgG2 agonistic monoclonal antibody targeting the costimulatory receptor OX40 (CD134). Intravenous ivuxolimab was administered to patients every 2 weeks at six dose levels: 0.01, 0.1, 0.3, 1.5, 3 and 10 mg/kg. Of the 50 to 55 patients in dose escalation, about 20 had hepatocellular carcinoma, approximately 15 had melanoma, 9 had renal cell carcinoma and 9 had head and neck cancer. In the dose-escalation cohort, 82.7% of patients were male, and the mean age was about 55 years, with a range of roughly 20 to 80. Patients were allowed to have had prior anti-PD-1, anti-PD-L1 or anti-CTLA-4 therapy, and around 40% of the dose-escalation patients had previously received checkpoint inhibitors. Partial responses occurred in three dose-escalation patients: two with cutaneous melanoma and one with hepatocellular carcinoma. Peripheral TCRbeta sequencing aimed to test whether ivuxolimab altered TCR sequence diversity and caused clonal T-cell expansion. The paper describes the monotherapy dose-escalation part (N of about 57 patients) of the phase I trial of ivuxolimab. What the authors observed across the whole study: Low levels of normalized T-cell clonal expansion were also seen in some patients who did not respond. After ivuxolimab, CD8+ T cells had more expanded clones than CD4+ T cells on average. In partial responders in the 0.1-3.0 mg/kg groups, normalized peripheral clonal expansion was found to be among the lowest, especially among CD8+ T cells. The antigen specificity of the peripheral T cells that underwent clonal expansion was not determined. At doses of 0.1 to 3.0 mg/kg, clonal expansion of both CD4+ and CD8+ T cells in blood was seen between baseline and week 6.

Genomic DNA was isolated from the sorted cells so that the TCRbeta CDR3 region could be sequenced. TCRbeta CDR3 regions were sequenced using the immunoSEQ Assay. TCRdb's version of the immuneACCESS table is confined to in-frame rearrangements and falls short of the full clone set. An unresolved V gene accounts for under half of the shortfall where checked; the remainder is of unknown origin. In all, the sample holds 50,000 to 65,000 clones, and around 89% of those were seen once. The ten biggest clones cover roughly 1.3% of the sample. Patients with a history of autoimmune disease or receiving systemic immunosuppression were excluded from the trial. Peripheral blood for TCR sequencing was collected from all dose cohorts at baseline, on cycle 4 day 1, and on cycle 7 day 1. Samples came from an open-label, multicenter, first-in-human phase I dose-escalation trial of ivuxolimab. Adults with locally advanced or metastatic head and neck squamous cell, hepatocellular, melanoma or renal cell carcinoma were enrolled in the trial. Before TCR sequencing, CD4+ and CD8+ T cells were separately sorted from peripheral blood.

The CDR3 spans 15 residues, from the cysteine through the phenylalanine. The retained sequence is limited to the CDR3, 45 bases, with the frame set at the first base. For CDR1 and CDR2, the germline V gene lists MGHDK and SYGVNS. V is trimmed back by 7 bases and J by 4 bases, and the junction contains 9 bases that no gene match accounts for. The receptor comes from an adult with an advanced solid tumor such as melanoma, head and neck, liver or kidney cancer. Rearrangement joined TRBV25-1 to TRBJ2-3; 9 bases in the middle match TRBD2. This specimen consisted of CD4+ or CD8+ T cells sorted from blood, obtained in a trial of the OX40 agonist ivuxolimab. Here the CDR3 is given as CASTDGREGADTQYF. The DNA is TGTGCCAGCACCGATGGGCGGGAGGGCGCAGATACGCAGTATTTT.